Listed below are T cell receptor beta chains from one sample, sequenced in a study of beta chain features in type 1 diabetes. The assay was immunoSEQ multiplex PCR, and TCRdb's table has in-frame clones only and misses some. The sample yields just over 15,000 clones, almost 70% seen once. The sequenced material came from Tregs from blood. Every receptor here comes from a man between 25 and 39 years old with type 1 diabetes. CDR3s include the opening cysteine and the closing phenylalanine or tryptophan. Fields, in order: D gene, V gene, J gene, clone size, CDR3 DNA, CDR3 protein. The D gene is left open where the match is weak. Size values are once, few and many counts, or a class for expanded clones, and some rows have none.

D: TRBD2; V: TRBV2; J: TRBJ2-7; size: -; DNA: TGTGCCAGCAGTGAAGCGGGGCTAGCGGGGCTCGAGCAGTACTTC; CDR3: CASSEAGLAGLEQYF
D: -; V: TRBV11-2; J: TRBJ1-1; size: -; DNA: TGTGCCAGCAGCTTTCCCGGGGGGGGCACTGAAGCTTTCTTT; CDR3: CASSFPGGGTEAFF
D: -; V: TRBV6-6; J: TRBJ1-1; size: -; DNA: TGTGCCTCTCGGGGGACTGAAGCTTTCTTT; CDR3: CASRGTEAFF
D: TRBD2; V: TRBV9; J: TRBJ2-7; size: -; DNA: TGTGCCAGCAGCCCCCGACTAGCGGGAAACTACGAGCAGTACTTC; CDR3: CASSPRLAGNYEQYF
D: -; V: TRBV10-1; J: TRBJ2-3; size: few; DNA: TGCGCCAGCAGTGAGTCGAGGGTTACCACAGATACGCAGTATTTT; CDR3: CASSESRVTTDTQYF
D: -; V: TRBV29-1; J: TRBJ2-2; size: -; DNA: TGCAGCGGCTCCCTAAGGGGAACCGGGGAGCTGTTTTTT; CDR3: CSGSLRGTGELFF
D: TRBD1; V: TRBV6-6; J: TRBJ1-4; size: few; DNA: TGTGCCAGCACCAGGGACAGGGGGCTTAGAGTTGAAAAACTGTTTTTT; CDR3: CASTRDRGLRVEKLFF
D: -; V: TRBV18; J: TRBJ2-5; size: -; DNA: TGTGCCAGCTCAACCGGGAATTCGGAGGAGACCCAGTACTTC; CDR3: CASSTGNSEETQYF
D: TRBD2; V: TRBV14; J: TRBJ2-7; size: -; DNA: TGTGCCAGCAGCCAAGGTTTAGCGGGGCCCTACGAGCAGTACTTC; CDR3: CASSQGLAGPYEQYF
D: TRBD1; V: TRBV18; J: TRBJ1-2; size: -; DNA: TGTGCCAGCTCAAAGGGACAGGGGGCGAGAGGCTACACCTTC; CDR3: CASSKGQGARGYTF
D: -; V: TRBV5-1; J: TRBJ2-1; size: -; DNA: TGCGCCAGCAGCTTGGACACCAACAATGAGCAGTTCTTC; CDR3: CASSLDTNNEQFF
D: TRBD1; V: TRBV7-8; J: TRBJ1-3; size: -; DNA: TGTGCCAGCAGCACCCGGGACAGGGGTTTGAAACTGGCTGGAAACACCATATATTTT; CDR3: CASSTRDRGLKLAGNTIYF
D: -; V: TRBV5-5; J: TRBJ1-6; size: -; DNA: TGTGCCAGCAGCTTGTTGCGGCCAGGGGATAATTCACCCCTCCACTTT; CDR3: CASSLLRPGDNSPLHF
D: TRBD1; V: TRBV7-9; J: TRBJ2-5; size: -; DNA: TGTGCCAGCAGCTTACAGATTCGGACAGGGACCGAGACCCAGTACTTC; CDR3: CASSLQIRTGTETQYF
D: -; V: TRBV27; J: TRBJ2-3; size: -; DNA: TGTGCCAGCAGTTTATCGAACAGGGGGAGGGACCTAGGGACAGATACGCAGTATTTT; CDR3: CASSLSNRGRDLGTDTQYF
D: TRBD1; V: TRBV7-2; J: TRBJ1-1; size: -; DNA: TGTGCCAGCAGTAAACGACAGGGAAGCGACACTGAAGCTTTCTTT; CDR3: CASSKRQGSDTEAFF
D: TRBD1; V: TRBV18; J: TRBJ1-5; size: once; DNA: TGTGCCAGCTCAGGTGACAGGGAAGCTCAGCCCCAGCATTTT; CDR3: CASSGDREAQPQHF
D: -; V: TRBV5-1; J: TRBJ2-6; size: -; DNA: TGCGCCAGCAGCTCACTCGGGGGGGACAGCAGCTCTGGGGCCAACGTCCTGACTTTC; CDR3: CASSSLGGDSSSGANVLTF
D: TRBD1; V: TRBV18; J: TRBJ2-7; size: once; DNA: TGTGCCAGCTCACCAGGCAGGGGGCTAGAGTACGAGCAGTACTTC; CDR3: CASSPGRGLEYEQYF
D: TRBD2; V: TRBV5-4; J: TRBJ2-5; size: -; DNA: TGTGCCAGCAGCCGGGGGGGCCCGGAGACCCAGTACTTC; CDR3: CASSRGGPETQYF
D: -; V: TRBV6-1; J: TRBJ2-3; size: -; DNA: TGTGCCAGCAGTGAAAACCCCGGACTCGGGGCGCAGTATTTT; CDR3: CASSENPGLGAQYF
D: TRBD1; V: TRBV5-1; J: TRBJ2-3; size: -; DNA: TGCGCCAGCAGCTTGGGACAGGGTGGCACAGATACGCAGTATTTT; CDR3: CASSLGQGGTDTQYF
D: -; V: TRBV19; J: TRBJ1-3; size: -; DNA: TGTGCCAGTAGTATGGGGGCAGCCTCTGGAAACACCATATATTTT; CDR3: CASSMGAASGNTIYF